This record covers a single T cell receptor (beta chain). The data were produced by immunoSEQ multiplex PCR, yet TCRdb's version contains in-frame clones alone and is incomplete. The table lists under 40,000 clones, around 83% of them singletons. This sample stems from a study of T cells in narcolepsy. This CDR3 comprises 15 residues. Germline V CDR1 and CDR2: MNHEY, SVGAGI. The V and J ends lost 2 bases and 7 bases respectively, with 12 bases between them. This chain links TRBV6-5 with TRBJ1-6; unclear D gene. The TCR was taken from a human donor in good health. Sequencing was done on a sample of memory (CD45RA-) CD4+ T cells from blood. The CDR3 spells CASSYEGRENSPLHF. The CDR3 nucleotides are TGTGCCAGCAGTTACGAAGGAAGGGAAAATTCACCCCTCCACTTT.